This entry features one T cell receptor (beta chain) sequence. The antigen remains undetermined. It was with 60 Vbeta and 13 Jbeta primers that the PCR ran. Some clones are missing from TCRdb's copy, which holds only in-frame ones; the method was immunoSEQ multiplex PCR. The data show about 190,000 clones, about 77% seen once. Donors were nominally healthy when sampled, though unrecorded immune exposures were likely. The record originates from a study of cytomegalovirus exposure and HLA in healthy donors. Looking at the study overall: An early release of data contained about 85 million unique TCRs, which came from HLA-typed donors. Study-wide results and limits: It was reported that TCR beta sequences correctly inferred the HLA-A and HLA-B alleles for most subjects. Within an earlier analysis, most TCR beta V segments proved productive either about 90% or about 30% of the time.

This CDR3 contains 16 residues. From germline, CDR1 is SQVTM and CDR2 ANQGSEA. Trimming cost V 4 bases and J 2 bases; bases outside gene matches: 10. Sequencing input: PBMCs. The chain joins TRBV29-1 to TRBJ2-3; 9 bases align to TRBD2. The clonotype comes from a man under 40 in good health and CMV-seropositive. The CDR3 bases are TGCAGCGTTGTGAAGGGACTAGCCAGAATCACAGATACGCAGTATTTT. This encodes CSVVKGLARITDTQYF.